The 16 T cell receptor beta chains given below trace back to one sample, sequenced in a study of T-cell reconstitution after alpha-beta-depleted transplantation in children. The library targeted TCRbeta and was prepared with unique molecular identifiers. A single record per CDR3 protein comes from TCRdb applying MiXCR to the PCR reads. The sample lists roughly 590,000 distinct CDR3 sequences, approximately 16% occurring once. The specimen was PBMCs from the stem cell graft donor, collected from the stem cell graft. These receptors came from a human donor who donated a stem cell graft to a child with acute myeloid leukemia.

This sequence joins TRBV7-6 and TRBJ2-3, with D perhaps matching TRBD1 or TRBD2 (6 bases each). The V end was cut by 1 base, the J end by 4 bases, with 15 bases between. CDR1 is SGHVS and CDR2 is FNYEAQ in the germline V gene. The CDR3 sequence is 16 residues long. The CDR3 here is CASSLVQQGGADTQYF. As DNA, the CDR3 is TGTGCCAGCAGCTTAGTACAACAGGGAGGCGCAGATACGCAGTATTTT.

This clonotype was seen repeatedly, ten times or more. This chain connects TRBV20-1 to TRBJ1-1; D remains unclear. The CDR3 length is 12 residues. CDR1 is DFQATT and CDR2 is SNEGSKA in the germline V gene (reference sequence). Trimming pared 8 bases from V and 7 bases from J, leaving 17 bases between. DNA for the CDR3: TGCAGTATAGTTCCTGGCTGGGGTGAAGCTTTCTTT. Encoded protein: CSIVPGWGEAFF.

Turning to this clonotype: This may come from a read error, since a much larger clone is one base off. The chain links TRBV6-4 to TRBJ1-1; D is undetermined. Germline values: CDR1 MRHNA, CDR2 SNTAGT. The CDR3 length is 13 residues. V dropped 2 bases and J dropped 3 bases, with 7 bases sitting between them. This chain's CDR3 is CASSDDWYTEAFF. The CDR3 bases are TGTGCCAGCAGTGACGACTGGTACACTGAAGCTTTCTTT.

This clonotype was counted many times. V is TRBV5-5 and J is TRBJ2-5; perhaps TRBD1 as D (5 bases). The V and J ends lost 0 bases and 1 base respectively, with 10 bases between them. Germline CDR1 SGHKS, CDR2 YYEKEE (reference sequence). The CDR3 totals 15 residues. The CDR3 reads CASSLVRTPQETQYF. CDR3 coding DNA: TGTGCCAGCAGCTTGGTTAGGACACCCCAAGAGACCCAGTACTTC.

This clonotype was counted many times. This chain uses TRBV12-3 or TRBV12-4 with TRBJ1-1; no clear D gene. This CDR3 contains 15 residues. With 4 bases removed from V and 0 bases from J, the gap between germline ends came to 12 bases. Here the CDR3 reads CASSSAPIMNTEAFF. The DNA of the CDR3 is TGTGCCAGCAGTTCAGCACCAATTATGAACACTGAAGCTTTCTTT.

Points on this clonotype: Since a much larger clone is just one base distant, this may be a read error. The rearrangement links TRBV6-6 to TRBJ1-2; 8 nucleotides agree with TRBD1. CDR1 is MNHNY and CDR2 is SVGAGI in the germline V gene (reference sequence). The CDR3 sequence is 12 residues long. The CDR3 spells CASIYSTGDYTF. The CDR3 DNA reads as TGTGCCAGCATTTACTCGACAGGGGACTACACCTTC.

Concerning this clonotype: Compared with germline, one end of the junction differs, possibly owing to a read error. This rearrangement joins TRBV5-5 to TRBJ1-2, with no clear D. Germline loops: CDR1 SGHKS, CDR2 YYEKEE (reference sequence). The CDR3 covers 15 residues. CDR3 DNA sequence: TGTGCTAGCAGCCTCCTCGCACGAGGGAGCTATGGCTACACCTTC. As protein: CASSLLARGSYGYTF.

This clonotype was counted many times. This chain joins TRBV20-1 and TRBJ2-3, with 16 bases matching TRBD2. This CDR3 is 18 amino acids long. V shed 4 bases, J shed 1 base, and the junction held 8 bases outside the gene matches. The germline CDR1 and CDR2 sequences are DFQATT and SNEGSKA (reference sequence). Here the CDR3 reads CSATGTSGGASGTDTQYF. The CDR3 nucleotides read TGCAGTGCTACCGGGACTAGCGGGGGGGCCTCGGGCACAGATACGCAGTATTTT.

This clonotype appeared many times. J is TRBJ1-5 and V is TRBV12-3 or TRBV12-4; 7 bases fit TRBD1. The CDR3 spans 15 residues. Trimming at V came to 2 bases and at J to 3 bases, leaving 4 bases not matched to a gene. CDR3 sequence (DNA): TGTGCCAGCAGTTTACAGGGGGGATCCAATCAGCCCCAGCATTTT. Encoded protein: CASSLQGGSNQPQHF.

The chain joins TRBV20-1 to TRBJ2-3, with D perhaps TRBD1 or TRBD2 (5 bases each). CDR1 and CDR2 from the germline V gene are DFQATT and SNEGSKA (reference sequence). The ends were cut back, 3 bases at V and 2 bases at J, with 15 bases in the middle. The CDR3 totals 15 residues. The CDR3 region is CSARGIGETTDTQYF. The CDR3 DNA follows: TGCAGTGCTAGGGGAATAGGGGAGACCACAGATACGCAGTATTTT.

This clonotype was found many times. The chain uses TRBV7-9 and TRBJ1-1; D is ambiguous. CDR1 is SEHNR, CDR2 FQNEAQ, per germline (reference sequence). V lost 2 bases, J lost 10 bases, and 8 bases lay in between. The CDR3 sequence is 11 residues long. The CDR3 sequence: CASSLTPTAFF. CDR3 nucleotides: TGTGCCAGCAGCTTAACCCCCACAGCTTTCTTT.

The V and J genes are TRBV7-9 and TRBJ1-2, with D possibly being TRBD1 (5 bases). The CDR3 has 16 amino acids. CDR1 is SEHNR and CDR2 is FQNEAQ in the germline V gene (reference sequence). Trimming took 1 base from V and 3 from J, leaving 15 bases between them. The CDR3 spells CASSLVGRGGDYGYTF. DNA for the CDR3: TGTGCCAGCAGCTTAGTAGGGCGAGGAGGGGACTATGGCTACACCTTC. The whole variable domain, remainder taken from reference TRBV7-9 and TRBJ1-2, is DTGVSQNPRHKITKRGQNVTFRCDPISEHNRLYWYRQTLGQGPEFLTYFQNEAQLEKSRLLSDRFSAERPKGSFSTLEIQRTEQGDSAMYLCASSLVGRGGDYGYTFGSGTRLTVV.

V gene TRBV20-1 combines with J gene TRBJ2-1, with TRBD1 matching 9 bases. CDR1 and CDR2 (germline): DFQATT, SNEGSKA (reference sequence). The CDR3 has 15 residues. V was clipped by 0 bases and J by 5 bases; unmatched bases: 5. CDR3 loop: CSAREWDRDNNEQFF. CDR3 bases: TGCAGTGCTAGAGAATGGGACAGGGATAACAATGAGCAGTTCTTC.

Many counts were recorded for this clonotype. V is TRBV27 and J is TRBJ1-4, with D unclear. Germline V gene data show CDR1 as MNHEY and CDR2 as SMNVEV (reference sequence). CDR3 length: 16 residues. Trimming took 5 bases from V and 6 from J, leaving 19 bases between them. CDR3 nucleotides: TGTGCCAGCAGTCCGCTAGGCATGGGGAAGTATGAAAAACTGTTTTTT. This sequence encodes CASSPLGMGKYEKLFF.

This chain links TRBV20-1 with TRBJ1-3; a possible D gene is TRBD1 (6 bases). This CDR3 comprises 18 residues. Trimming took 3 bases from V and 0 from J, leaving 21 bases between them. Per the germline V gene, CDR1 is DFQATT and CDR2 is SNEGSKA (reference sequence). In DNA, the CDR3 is TGCAGTGCTAGCCGGTTGTGGGCAGGGGTCTACTCTGGAAACACCATATATTTT. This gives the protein CSASRLWAGVYSGNTIYF.

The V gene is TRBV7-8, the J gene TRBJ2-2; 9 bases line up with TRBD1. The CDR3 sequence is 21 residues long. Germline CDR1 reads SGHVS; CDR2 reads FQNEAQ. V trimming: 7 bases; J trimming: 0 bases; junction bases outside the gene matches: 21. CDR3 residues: CASIHASPNRDRATNTGELFF. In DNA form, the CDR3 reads TGTGCCAGCATCCATGCCTCTCCAAACCGGGACAGGGCGACGAACACCGGGGAGCTGTTTTTT.